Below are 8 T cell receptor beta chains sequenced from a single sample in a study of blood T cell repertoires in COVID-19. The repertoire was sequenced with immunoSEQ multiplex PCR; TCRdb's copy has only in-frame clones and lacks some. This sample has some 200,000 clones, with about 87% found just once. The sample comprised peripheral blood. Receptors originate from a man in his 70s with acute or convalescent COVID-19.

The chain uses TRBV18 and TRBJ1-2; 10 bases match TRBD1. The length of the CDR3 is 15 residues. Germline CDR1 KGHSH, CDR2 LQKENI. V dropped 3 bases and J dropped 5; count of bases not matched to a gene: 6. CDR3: CASSPLGQGVYGYTF. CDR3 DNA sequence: TGTGCCAGCTCACCTCTTGGACAGGGGGTTTATGGCTACACCTTC.

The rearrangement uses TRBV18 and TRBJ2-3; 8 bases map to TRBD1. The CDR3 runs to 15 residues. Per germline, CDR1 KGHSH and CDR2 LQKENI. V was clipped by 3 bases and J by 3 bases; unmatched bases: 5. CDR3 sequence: CASSPNRQGTDTQYF. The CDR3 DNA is TGTGCCAGCTCACCCAATCGACAGGGGACAGATACGCAGTATTTT.

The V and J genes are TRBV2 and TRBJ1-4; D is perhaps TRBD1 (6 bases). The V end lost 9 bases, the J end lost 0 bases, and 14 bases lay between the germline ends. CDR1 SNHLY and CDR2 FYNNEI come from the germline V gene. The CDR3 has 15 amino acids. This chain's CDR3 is CASHRDTATNEKLFF. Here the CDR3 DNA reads TGTGCCAGTCACAGGGATACAGCAACTAATGAAAAACTGTTTTTT.

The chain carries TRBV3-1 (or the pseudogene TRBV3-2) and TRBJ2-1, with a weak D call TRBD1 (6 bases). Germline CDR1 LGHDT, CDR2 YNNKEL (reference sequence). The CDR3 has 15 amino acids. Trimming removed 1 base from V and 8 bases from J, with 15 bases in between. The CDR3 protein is CASSQGTGTGYEQFF. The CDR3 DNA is TGTGCCAGCAGCCAAGGAACAGGGACCGGCTATGAGCAGTTCTTC.

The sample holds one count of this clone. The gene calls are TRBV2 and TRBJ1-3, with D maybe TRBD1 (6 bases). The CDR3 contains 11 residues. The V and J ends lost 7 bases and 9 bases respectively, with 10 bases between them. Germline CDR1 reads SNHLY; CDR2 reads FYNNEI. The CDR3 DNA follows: TGTGCCAGCAATGAGGGGGGCACCATATATTTT. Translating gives CASNEGGTIYF.

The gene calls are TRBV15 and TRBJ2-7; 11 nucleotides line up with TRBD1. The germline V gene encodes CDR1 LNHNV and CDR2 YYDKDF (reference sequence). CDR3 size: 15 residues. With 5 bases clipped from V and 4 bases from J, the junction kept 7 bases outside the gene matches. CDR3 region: CATSFRTGGEYEQYF. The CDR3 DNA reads TGTGCCACCAGCTTCCGGACAGGGGGCGAATACGAGCAGTACTTC.

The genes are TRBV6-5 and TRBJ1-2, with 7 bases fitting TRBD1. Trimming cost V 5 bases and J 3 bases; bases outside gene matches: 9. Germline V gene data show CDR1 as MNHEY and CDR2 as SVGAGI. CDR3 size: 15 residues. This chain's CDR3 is CASSITRGTDYGYTF. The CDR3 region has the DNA TGTGCCAGCAGTATTACCAGGGGGACAGACTATGGCTACACCTTC.

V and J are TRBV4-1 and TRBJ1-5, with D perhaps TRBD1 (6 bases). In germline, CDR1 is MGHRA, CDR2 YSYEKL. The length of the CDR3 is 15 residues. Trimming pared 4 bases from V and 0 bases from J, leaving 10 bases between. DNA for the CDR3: TGCGCCAGCAGCCCGGACAGATCTAGCAATCAGCCCCAGCATTTT. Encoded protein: CASSPDRSSNQPQHF.